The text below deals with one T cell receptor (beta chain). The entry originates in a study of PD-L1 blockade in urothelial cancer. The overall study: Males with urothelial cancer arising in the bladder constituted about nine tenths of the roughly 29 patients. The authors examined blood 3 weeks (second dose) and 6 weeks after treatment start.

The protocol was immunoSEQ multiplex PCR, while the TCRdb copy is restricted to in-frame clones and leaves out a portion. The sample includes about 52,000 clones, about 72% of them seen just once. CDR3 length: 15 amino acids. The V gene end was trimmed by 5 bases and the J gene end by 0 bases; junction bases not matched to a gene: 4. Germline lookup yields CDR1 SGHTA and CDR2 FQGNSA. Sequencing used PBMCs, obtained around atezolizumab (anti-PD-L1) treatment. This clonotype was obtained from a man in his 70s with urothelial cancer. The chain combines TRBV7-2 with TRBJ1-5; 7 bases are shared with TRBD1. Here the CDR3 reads CASSLRTGSNQPQHF. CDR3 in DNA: TGTGCCAGCAGCCTAAGGACAGGTAGCAATCAGCCCCAGCATTTT. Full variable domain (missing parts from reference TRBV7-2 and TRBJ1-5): GAGVSQSPSNKVTEKGKDVELRCDPISGHTALYWYRQSLGQGLEFLIYFQGNSAPDKSGLPSDRFSAERTGGSVSTLTIQRTQQEDSAVYLCASSLRTGSNQPQHFGDGTRLSIL.